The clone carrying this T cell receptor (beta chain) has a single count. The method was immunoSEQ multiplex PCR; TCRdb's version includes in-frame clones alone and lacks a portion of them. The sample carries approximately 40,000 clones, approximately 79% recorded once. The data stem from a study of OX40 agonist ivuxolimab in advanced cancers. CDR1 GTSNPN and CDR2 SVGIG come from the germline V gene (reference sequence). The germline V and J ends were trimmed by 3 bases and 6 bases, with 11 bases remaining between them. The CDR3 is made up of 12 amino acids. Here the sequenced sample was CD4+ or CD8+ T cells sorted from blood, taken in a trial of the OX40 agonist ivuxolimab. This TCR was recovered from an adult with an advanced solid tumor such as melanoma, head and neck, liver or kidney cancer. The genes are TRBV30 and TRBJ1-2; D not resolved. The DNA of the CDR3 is TGTGCCTGGAGCCTCCAATTACATGGCTACACCTTC. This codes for CAWSLQLHGYTF. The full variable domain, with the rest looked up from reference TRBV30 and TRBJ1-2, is SQTIHQWPATLVQPVGSPLSLECTVEGTSNPNLYWYRQAAGRGLQLLFYSVGIGQISSEVPQNLSASRPQDRQFILSSKKLLLSDSGFYLCAWSLQLHGYTFGSGTRLTVV.